This T cell receptor beta chain was captured in a study of glioma-infiltrating T cells listed by TCRdb under 2016. Regarding the complete study: Sequencing of TCR alpha- and beta-chain repertoires was performed on glioma tissue, on non-neoplastic brain tissue, and on matched peripheral blood mononuclear cells. To measure how far tissue and blood T-cell populations diverged, each tissue-infiltrating repertoire was compared against the peripheral blood repertoire of the same patient. The paired cohort comprised three low-grade glioma patients, several primary glioblastoma patients and three non-glioma patients contributing non-neoplastic brain tissue.

This clonotype has only a few counts. Its specific antigen is unknown. One base away there is no much larger clone; base qualities are not given. TCR alpha and beta CDR3 regions were amplified with the iRepertoire nested amplicon-rescue multiplex PCR (arm-PCR) platform from RNA. For one-step reverse transcription and amplification, about 85-450 ng of tissue mRNA or PBMC total RNA was used as input. Following bead purification, Illumina adapters were added by a secondary multiplex PCR, and the libraries were gel-purified between 200 and 400 bp. Internal 6-nucleotide barcodes were carried by the libraries and were used for demultiplexing. Libraries were sequenced on an Illumina MiSeq with 2x220 or 2x250 nucleotide paired-end reads. Regarding the original processing steps: FLASH 1.2.11 was used to merge paired reads, and BWA-MEM then aligned the reads to the GRCh37 human genome before TRA and TRB reads were extracted. An IMGT-derived reference of cassette sequences and CDR3 motifs, with pseudogenes included, was used for V and J assignment. Reads were translated in three frames, and productive CDR3s were defined as those with a C...FGXG motif and no stop codons. Clonotypes were defined as unique combinations of V-J cassette pair and CDR3 amino acid sequence. Hamming distance filtering was applied to reads, with thresholds set by the sequence error rate of each sample in mapped regions. Through fastp at Q25 and MiXCR, TCRdb rebuilt clones from the public reads, retaining in-frame beta chains. Rows are unified per CDR3 protein, each entry keeping the most common DNA and genes. It is TCRdb's table, rather than the study itself, that gives the V and J calls and clone size. The sample profile shows 150,000 to 200,000 distinct CDR3 sequences; about 31% of them were found once. Just over 20% of the sample rests with the top ten.

The CDR3 measures 16 amino acids from cysteine to phenylalanine. Only the CDR3 part of the read is kept: 48 bases, read in frame from the first base. Looking up the germline V gene yields CDR1 SGHDN and CDR2 FVKESK. V is cut by 1 base and J by 2 bases, and the space between the germline ends is 14 bases. Overall study outcomes, separate from this receptor: VJ-independent divergence between tissue and blood was below expectation in non-neoplastic patients but above expectation in all gliomas, especially low-grade gliomas. Tissue and blood shared very few CDR3 sequences, a result attributed to high CDR3 diversity and limited sampling. Small numbers underpinned the group comparisons: roughly eight glioblastoma patients, three low-grade glioma patients and three non-neoplastic patients.

The receptor was isolated from a human donor with low-grade glioma or glioblastoma, undergoing nonglioma brain surgery, or in good health (not recorded which). Sample: glioma tissue, nonneoplastic brain tissue, or PBMCs (not recorded which). The chain couples TRBV14 to TRBJ2-5; the D gene is possibly TRBD2, with 5 bases matching. At the DNA level, the sequence is TGTGCCAGCAGCCAAGGAGCCGGCGCGGGTCAAGAGACCCAGTACTTC. This is translated as CASSQGAGAGQETQYF.